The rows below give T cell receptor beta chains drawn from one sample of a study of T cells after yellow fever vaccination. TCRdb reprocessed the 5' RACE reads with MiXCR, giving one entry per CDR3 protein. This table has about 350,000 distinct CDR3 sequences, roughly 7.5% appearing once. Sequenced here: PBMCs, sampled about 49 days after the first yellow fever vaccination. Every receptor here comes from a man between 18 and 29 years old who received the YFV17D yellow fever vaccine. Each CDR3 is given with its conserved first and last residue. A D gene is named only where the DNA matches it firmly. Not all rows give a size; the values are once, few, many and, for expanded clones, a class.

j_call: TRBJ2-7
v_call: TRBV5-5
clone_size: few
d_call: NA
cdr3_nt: TGTGCCAGCAGCGTCTTGAGGATAAACGAGCAGTACTTC
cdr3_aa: CASSVLRINEQYF

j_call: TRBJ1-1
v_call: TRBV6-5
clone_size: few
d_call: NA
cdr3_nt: TGTGCCAGCAGTTACCTCGACGGGAACACTGAAGCTTTCTTT
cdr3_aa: CASSYLDGNTEAFF

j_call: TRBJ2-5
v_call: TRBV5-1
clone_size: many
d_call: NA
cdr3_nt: TGCGCCAGCAGTCTTGGGTTGGTAGCGGCCGATCAAGAGACCCAGTACTTC
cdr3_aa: CASSLGLVAADQETQYF

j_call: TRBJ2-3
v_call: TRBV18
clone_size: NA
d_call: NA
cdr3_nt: TGTGCCAGTCGCCCCCATGAGGGGAACACAGATACGCAGTATTTT
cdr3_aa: CASRPHEGNTDTQYF

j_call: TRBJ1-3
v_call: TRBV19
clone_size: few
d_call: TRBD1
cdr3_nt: TGTGCCAGTAGCCGGGACAGGGGCCTCTCTGGAAACACCATATATTTT
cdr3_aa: CASSRDRGLSGNTIYF

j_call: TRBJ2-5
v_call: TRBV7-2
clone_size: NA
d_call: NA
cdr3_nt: TGTGCCAGCAGCCACGGGTCCCCACCGAGGGAGACCCAGTACTTC
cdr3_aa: CASSHGSPPRETQYF

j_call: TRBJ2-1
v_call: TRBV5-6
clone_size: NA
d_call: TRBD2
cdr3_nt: TGTGCCAGCAGCTTGTTACTAGCGGGGGGGGGTTGGTTCTTC
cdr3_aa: CASSLLLAGGGWFF

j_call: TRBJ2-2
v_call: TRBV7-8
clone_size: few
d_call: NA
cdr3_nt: TGTGCCAGCAGTCTACATCAGAACACCGGGGAGCTGTTTTTT
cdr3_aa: CASSLHQNTGELFF

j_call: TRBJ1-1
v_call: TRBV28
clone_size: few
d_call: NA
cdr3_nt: TGTGCCAGCAGTCCTCGAATTTACACTGAAGCTTTCTTT
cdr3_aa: CASSPRIYTEAFF

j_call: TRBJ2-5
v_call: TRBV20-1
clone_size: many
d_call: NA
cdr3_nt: TGCAGTGCTGTTAAGGTCGTGGGAGAGACCCAGTACTTC
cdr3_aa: CSAVKVVGETQYF

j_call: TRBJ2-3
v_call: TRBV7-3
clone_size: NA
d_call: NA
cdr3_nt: TGTGCCAGCAGCTTAGAGCAGACAGATACGCAGTATTTT
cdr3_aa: CASSLEQTDTQYF

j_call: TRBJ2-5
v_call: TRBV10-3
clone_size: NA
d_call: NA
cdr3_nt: TGTGCCATCACCAGGGGCCTTTCGGAGACCCAGTACTTC
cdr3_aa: CAITRGLSETQYF

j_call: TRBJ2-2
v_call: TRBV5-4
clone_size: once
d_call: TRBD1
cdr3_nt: TGTGCCAGCAGCTTGGGGGGGACAGGGAATCGGGAGCTGTTTTTT
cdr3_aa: CASSLGGTGNRELFF

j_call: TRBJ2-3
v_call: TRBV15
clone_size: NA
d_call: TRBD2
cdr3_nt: TGTGCCGTTGGACTAGCGGGGATATCGGATACGCAGTATTTT
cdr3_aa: CAVGLAGISDTQYF

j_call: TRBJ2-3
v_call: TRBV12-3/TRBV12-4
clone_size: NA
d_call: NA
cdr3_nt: TGTGCCAGCAGGGCGGACGGGACAGATACGCAGTATTTT
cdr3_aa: CASRADGTDTQYF

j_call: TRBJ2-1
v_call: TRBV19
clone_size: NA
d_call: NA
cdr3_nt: TGTGCCAGTAGGGACTGGGGGACCCCCAACAATGAGCAGTTCTTC
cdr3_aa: CASRDWGTPNNEQFF

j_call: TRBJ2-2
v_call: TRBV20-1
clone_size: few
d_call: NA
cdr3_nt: TGCAGTGCTAGATCACCGGGACCCAAGAACACCGGGGAGCTGTTTTTT
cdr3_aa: CSARSPGPKNTGELFF

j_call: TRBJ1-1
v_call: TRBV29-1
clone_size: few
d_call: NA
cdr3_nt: TGCAGCGTTATTGGAGGGAACACTGAAGCTTTCTTT
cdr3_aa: CSVIGGNTEAFF

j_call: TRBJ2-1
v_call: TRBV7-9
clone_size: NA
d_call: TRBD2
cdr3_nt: TGTGCCAGCAGCTTCGCGGGGGGACCCTACAATGTGCAGTTCTTC
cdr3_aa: CASSFAGGPYNVQFF

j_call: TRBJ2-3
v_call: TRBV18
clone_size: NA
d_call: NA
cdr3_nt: TGTGCCAGCTCACGACTAGAACGAGATACGCAGTATTTT
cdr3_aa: CASSRLERDTQYF

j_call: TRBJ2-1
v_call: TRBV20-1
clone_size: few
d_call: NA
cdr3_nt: TGCAGTGCCCCCGGTCCGGGGGCCTACAATGAGCAGTTCTTC
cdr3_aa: CSAPGPGAYNEQFF

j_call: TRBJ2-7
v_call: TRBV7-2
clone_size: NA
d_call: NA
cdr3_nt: TGTGCCAGCACCCCCCAGCCGGCAAACTCCTACGAGCAGTACTTC
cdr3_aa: CASTPQPANSYEQYF

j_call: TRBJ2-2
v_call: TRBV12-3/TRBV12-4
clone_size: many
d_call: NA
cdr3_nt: TGTGCCAGCAAAAAAGGGGCCGGGGAGCTGTTTTTT
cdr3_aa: CASKKGAGELFF